This TCR beta chain appears in the sequencing data of a study of neurological immune-mediated disorders. V was clipped by 0 bases and J by 11 bases, with 14 bases between them. The germline V gene encodes CDR1 DFQATT and CDR2 SNEGSKA (reference sequence). The CDR3 is 12 amino acids. Study-level results: The absence of shared CDR3 amino acid sequences among expanded clones across subjects suggests private repertoires in all groups.

This clonotype was observed many times. Its antigen is not known. The authors made cDNA by 5'RACE with 10-nucleotide random UMIs. TCRdb passed the 5' RACE reads through MiXCR, listing each CDR3 protein once. The sample shows around 61,000 distinct CDR3 sequences, about 5% of them seen only once. The gene calls are TRBV20-1 and TRBJ2-7; D is possibly TRBD2 (6 bases). This TCR was recovered from a human donor with multiple sclerosis. The donor label of this sample is uncertain. The sequencing sample was made of PBMCs. The CDR3 sequence: CSARDRQGLKYF. The CDR3, as DNA: TGCAGTGCTAGAGACCGGCAGGGACTGAAGTACTTC.